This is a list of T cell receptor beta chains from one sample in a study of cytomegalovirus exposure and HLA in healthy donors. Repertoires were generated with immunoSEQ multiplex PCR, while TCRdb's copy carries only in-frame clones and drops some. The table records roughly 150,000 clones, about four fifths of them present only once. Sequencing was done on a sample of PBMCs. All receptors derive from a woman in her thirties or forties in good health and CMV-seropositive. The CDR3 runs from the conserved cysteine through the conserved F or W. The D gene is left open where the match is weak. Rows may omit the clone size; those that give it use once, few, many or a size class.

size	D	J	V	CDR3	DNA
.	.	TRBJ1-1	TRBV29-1	CSVGRGMNTEAFF	TGCAGCGTTGGAAGGGGGATGAACACTGAAGCTTTCTTT
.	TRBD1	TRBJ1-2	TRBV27	CASSPKPDRLNYGYTF	TGTGCCAGCAGTCCTAAACCGGACAGGCTTAACTATGGCTACACCTTC
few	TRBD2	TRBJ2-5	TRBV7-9	CASSKDQGGETQYF	TGTGCCAGCAGCAAAGACCAGGGAGGGGAGACCCAGTACTTC
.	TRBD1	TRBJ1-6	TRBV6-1	CASSVGDRDNSPLHF	TGTGCCAGCAGTGTAGGGGACAGGGATAATTCACCCCTCCACTTT
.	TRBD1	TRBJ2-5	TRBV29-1	CSARTGQETQYF	TGCAGCGCCCGGACAGGGCAAGAGACCCAGTACTTC
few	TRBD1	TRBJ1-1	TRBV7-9	CASSLGGQGNTEAFF	TGTGCCAGCAGCTTAGGGGGACAGGGAAACACTGAAGCTTTCTTT
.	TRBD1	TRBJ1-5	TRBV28	CASSSGTGVQPQHF	TGTGCCAGCAGTTCCGGGACAGGGGTTCAGCCCCAGCATTTT
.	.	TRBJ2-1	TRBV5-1	CASSLSRVNNEQFF	TGCGCCAGCAGCTTGAGCAGGGTTAATAATGAGCAGTTCTTC
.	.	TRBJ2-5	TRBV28	CASSFQGLQETQYF	TGTGCCAGCAGTTTTCAGGGACTCCAAGAGACCCAGTACTTC
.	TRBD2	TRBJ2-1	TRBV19	CASSIVASGRLITPYNEQFF	TGTGCCAGTAGTATAGTGGCTAGCGGGAGGCTCATTACTCCGTACAATGAGCAGTTCTTC
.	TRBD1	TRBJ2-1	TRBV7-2	CASSLALGTGANEQFF	TGTGCCAGCAGCTTAGCGCTAGGGACAGGGGCAAACGAGCAGTTCTTC
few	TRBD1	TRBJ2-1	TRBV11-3	CASSSDRGVYNEQFF	TGTGCCAGCAGCTCCGACAGGGGGGTATACAATGAGCAGTTCTTC
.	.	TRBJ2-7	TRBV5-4	CASSLYGSRYEQYF	TGTGCCAGCAGCTTGTACGGGAGTCGGTACGAGCAGTACTTC
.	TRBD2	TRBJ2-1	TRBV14	CASSAQGGNEQFF	TGTGCCAGCAGCGCTCAGGGAGGGAATGAGCAGTTCTTC
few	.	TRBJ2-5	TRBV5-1	CASSWELEETQYF	TGCGCCAGCAGCTGGGAGCTGGAGGAGACCCAGTACTTC
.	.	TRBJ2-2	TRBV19	CASSPRGYSGSGTGELFF	TGTGCCAGTAGTCCTCGGGGGTACAGCGGCTCTGGGACCGGGGAGCTGTTTTTT
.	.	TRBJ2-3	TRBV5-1	CASSGRETDTQYF	TGCGCCAGCTCGGGACGGGAGACAGATACGCAGTATTTT
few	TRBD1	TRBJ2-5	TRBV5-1	CASSFGGTGEETQYF	TGCGCCAGCAGCTTTGGTGGGACAGGGGAAGAGACCCAGTACTTC
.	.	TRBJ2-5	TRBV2	CASSSEETQYF	TGTGCCAGCAGTAGCGAAGAGACCCAGTACTTC
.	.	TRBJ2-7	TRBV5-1	CASSLAPVSTYEQYF	TGCGCCAGCAGCTTGGCCCCAGTTTCCACCTACGAGCAGTACTTC
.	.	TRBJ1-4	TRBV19	CASSGQHNEKLFF	TGTGCCAGTAGTGGACAGCATAATGAAAAACTGTTTTTT
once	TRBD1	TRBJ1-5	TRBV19	CASSVTGGAGNQPQHF	TGTGCCAGTAGTGTTACAGGGGGCGCCGGCAATCAGCCCCAGCATTTT
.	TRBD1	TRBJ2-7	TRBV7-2	CASSTGGSYEQYF	TGTGCCAGCAGTACAGGGGGCTCCTACGAGCAGTACTTC
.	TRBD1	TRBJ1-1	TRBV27	CASSLDRGFAEAFF	TGTGCCAGCAGTTTAGACAGGGGATTTGCTGAAGCTTTCTTT
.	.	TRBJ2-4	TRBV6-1	CASSEASRVNIQYF	TGTGCCAGCAGTGAAGCGAGTCGGGTGAACATTCAGTACTTC
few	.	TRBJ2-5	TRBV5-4	CASSLAGGADQETQYF	TGTGCCAGCAGCTTGGCCGGTGGGGCGGACCAAGAGACCCAGTACTTC
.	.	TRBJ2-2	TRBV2	CASSVVARELFF	TGTGCCAGCAGTGTGGTAGCGCGGGAGCTGTTTTTT
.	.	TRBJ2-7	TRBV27	CASSYRDISYEQYF	TGTGCCAGCAGTTACCGGGACATATCCTACGAGCAGTACTTC
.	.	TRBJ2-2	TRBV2	CASSELLPAGELFF	TGTGCCAGCAGTGAATTACTCCCCGCCGGGGAGCTGTTTTTT
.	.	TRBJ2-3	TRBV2	CASSEAGSTDTQYF	TGTGCCAGCAGTGAGGCGGGAAGCACAGATACGCAGTATTTT
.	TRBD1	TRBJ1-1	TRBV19	CASGQGLNTEAFF	TGTGCCAGCGGACAGGGATTGAACACTGAAGCTTTCTTT
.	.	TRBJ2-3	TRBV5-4	CASSVRDSPHTDTQYF	TGTGCCAGCAGCGTACGGGACTCCCCCCACACAGATACGCAGTATTTT
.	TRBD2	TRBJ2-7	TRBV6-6	CASSALESGIYEQYF	TGTGCCAGCAGCGCCTTGGAGAGCGGGATCTACGAGCAGTACTTC
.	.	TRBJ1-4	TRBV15	CATSPQFATNEKLFF	TGTGCCACCAGCCCCCAGTTTGCAACTAATGAAAAACTGTTTTTT
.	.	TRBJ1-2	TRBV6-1	CASSPAQLYGYTF	TGTGCCAGCAGTCCCGCACAGCTCTATGGCTACACCTTC
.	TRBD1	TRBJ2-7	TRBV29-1	CSVEGTGYYEQYF	TGCAGCGTTGAGGGGACAGGGTACTACGAGCAGTACTTC
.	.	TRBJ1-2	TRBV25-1	CASRDLEIGYTF	TGTGCCAGCAGAGACCTAGAAATAGGCTACACCTTC
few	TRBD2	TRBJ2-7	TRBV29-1	CSVEAAGGGYEQYF	TGCAGCGTTGAAGCAGCGGGAGGTGGCTACGAGCAGTACTTC
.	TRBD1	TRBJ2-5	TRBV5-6	CASSSPGTGYQETQYF	TGTGCCAGCAGCTCGCCTGGGACAGGGTACCAAGAGACCCAGTACTTC
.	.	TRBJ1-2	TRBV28	CASSLRQGFGYTF	TGTGCCAGCAGTTTGAGGCAGGGCTTTGGCTACACCTTC
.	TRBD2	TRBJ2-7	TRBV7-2	CASSLVHAGVNEQYF	TGTGCCAGCAGCTTGGTTCATGCGGGAGTGAACGAGCAGTACTTC
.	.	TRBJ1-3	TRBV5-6	CASSFFEGVGNTIYF	TGTGCCAGCAGCTTTTTTGAGGGGGTCGGAAACACCATATATTTT
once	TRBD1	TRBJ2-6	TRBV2	CASSLLPGQGFSRANVLTF	TGTGCCAGCAGTCTTCTCCCGGGACAGGGTTTCTCTCGGGCCAACGTCCTGACTTTC
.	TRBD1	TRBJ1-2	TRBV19	CASSTQLGQGKNGYTF	TGTGCCAGTAGTACTCAATTGGGACAGGGGAAAAATGGCTACACCTTC
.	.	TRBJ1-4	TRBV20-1	CSASAREKLFF	TGCAGTGCTAGTGCGAGGGAAAAACTGTTTTTT
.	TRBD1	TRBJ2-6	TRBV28	CASSGAGQGVSGANVLTF	TGTGCCAGCAGTGGCGCAGGACAGGGGGTCTCTGGGGCCAACGTCCTGACTTTC
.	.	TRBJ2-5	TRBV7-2	CASSLGGAGLQETQYF	TGTGCCAGCAGCTTAGGAGGGGCGGGACTTCAAGAGACCCAGTACTTC
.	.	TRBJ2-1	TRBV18	CASSRTAPGGTVVNEQFF	TGTGCCAGCTCACGAACGGCGCCGGGCGGGACGGTTGTAAATGAGCAGTTCTTC
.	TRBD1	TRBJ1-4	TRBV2	CASLGQSNEKLFF	TGTGCCAGTTTGGGACAGTCTAATGAAAAACTGTTTTTT
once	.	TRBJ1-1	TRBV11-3	CASSPSAGADTEAFF	TGTGCCAGCAGCCCATCGGCGGGGGCGGACACTGAAGCTTTCTTT
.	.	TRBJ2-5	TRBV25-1	CASSPPGQETQYF	TGTGCCAGCAGCCCCCCAGGCCAAGAGACCCAGTACTTC
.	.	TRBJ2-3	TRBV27	CASSPRPRADTQYF	TGTGCCAGCAGTCCCCGCCCGCGGGCCGATACGCAGTATTTT
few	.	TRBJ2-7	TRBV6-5	CASSYSLRDFSYEQYF	TGTGCCAGCAGTTACTCTCTCAGGGATTTTTCCTACGAGCAGTACTTC
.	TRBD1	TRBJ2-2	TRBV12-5	CASGSSFGTGRTGELFF	TGTGCTAGTGGTTCCTCTTTCGGGACAGGGCGCACCGGGGAGCTGTTTTTT
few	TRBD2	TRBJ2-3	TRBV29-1	CSARTSGMTDTQYF	TGCAGCGCACGGACTAGCGGGATGACAGATACGCAGTATTTT
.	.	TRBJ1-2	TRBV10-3	CAISDREGYGYTF	TGTGCCATCAGTGACAGGGAAGGCTATGGCTACACCTTC
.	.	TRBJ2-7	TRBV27	CASSLRVQGPYEQYF	TGTGCCAGCAGTTTAAGGGTGCAGGGTCCCTACGAGCAGTACTTC